The 14 T cell receptor beta chains given below trace back to one sample, sequenced in a study of response to subunit inactivated influenza vaccine. MiXCR, applied by TCRdb to the RT-PCR reads, yields one record per CDR3 protein. The table has more than 700,000 distinct CDR3 sequences, around 20% seen once. The input for sequencing was PBMCs from blood, taken approximately 5 days after vaccination. These receptors were taken from a man aged 50 to 59 who received an inactivated influenza vaccine.

This clonotype was counted only a few times. This chain uses TRBV25-1 with TRBJ1-4; no clear D gene. V dropped 7 bases and J dropped 6 bases, with 12 bases sitting between them. The CDR3 spans 13 residues. The germline V gene encodes CDR1 MGHDK and CDR2 SYGVNS. The CDR3 region has the DNA TGTGCCAGCACCAACGGCGGCTATGAAAAACTGTTTTTT. It translates to CASTNGGYEKLFF.

Remarks on this clonotype: One end of the junction varies from germline; a read error may be responsible. The chain employs TRBV5-1 and TRBJ2-7; possibly TRBD2 for D (5 bases). Germline assignment: CDR1 SGHRS and CDR2 YFSETQ. The CDR3 has 15 amino acids. CDR3: CASPMPSERNYGQYF. For the CDR3, the DNA is TGCGCCAGCCCGATGCCTTCTGAGCGGAACTACGGGCAGTACTTC.

This clonotype was seen a few times. This sequence joins TRBV7-6 and TRBJ2-1; 8 bases are a match to TRBD2. CDR3 length: 17 residues. Germline V lookup: CDR1 SGHVS, CDR2 FNYEAQ. Trimming took 1 base from V and 2 from J; bases not matched to a gene: 7. The CDR3 loop reads CASSLGGLLAAYNEQFF. The CDR3 bases are TGTGCCAGCAGCTTAGGAGGTTTACTAGCGGCCTACAATGAGCAGTTCTTC.

The chain couples TRBV4-2 to TRBJ2-1; 9 positions agree with TRBD2. Losses at the gene ends were 1 base for V and 4 bases for J; bases not matched to a gene: 5. CDR3 length equals 16 residues. Germline CDR1 is LGHNA and CDR2 is YNFKEQ. CDR3: CASSQVSGSLYNEQFF. CDR3 DNA: TGTGCCAGCAGCCAAGTTAGCGGGAGTCTGTACAATGAGCAGTTCTTC.

This chain connects TRBV3-1 to TRBJ2-1, with 13 bases that match TRBD2. After removal of 5 bases from V and 11 bases from J, the junction contained 6 bases not matched to a gene. There are 14 residues in the CDR3. Germline assignment: CDR1 LGHDT and CDR2 YNNKEL (reference sequence). CDR3 DNA: TGTGCCAGCAGCTCGGGACTAGCGGGGCAAAAGCAGTTCTTC. This translates into CASSSGLAGQKQFF.

This clonotype was seen at least ten times. This chain links TRBV6-5 with TRBJ1-4; tentative D call: TRBD1 (5 bases). The CDR3 sequence is 15 residues long. Germline CDR1 is MNHEY and CDR2 is SVGAGI. V lost 4 bases and J 8 bases, leaving 17 bases between the germline ends. This CDR3 reads CASSSLGRVAEKLFF. The CDR3 DNA follows: TGTGCCAGCAGTTCTCTGGGGCGCGTAGCAGAAAAACTGTTTTTT.

The chain couples TRBV12-3 or TRBV12-4 to TRBJ2-1, with D possibly being TRBD2 (6 bases). The CDR3 spans 15 residues. With 5 bases removed from V and 5 bases from J, the gap between germline ends came to 16 bases. CDR3 region: CASSIMLAGHNEQFF. The CDR3 nucleotides are TGTGCCAGCAGTATAATGTTGGCGGGGCACAATGAGCAGTTCTTC.

The sample holds a few counts of this clonotype. The V call is TRBV12-3 or TRBV12-4, the J call TRBJ1-4; D is unresolved. Trimming left V 0 bases short and J 3 bases short, with 8 bases between. The CDR3 consists of 15 residues. The CDR3 DNA is TGTGCCAGCAGTTTAGCTAAGAGGGCTAATGAAAAACTGTTTTTT. Protein product: CASSLAKRANEKLFF.

The J gene is TRBJ2-1, the V gene TRBV29-1; 12 bases line up with TRBD2. The CDR3 totals 13 residues. Unmatched junction bases numbered 6, after V lost 7 bases and J lost 8 bases. CDR1 is SQVTM, CDR2 ANQGSEA, per germline. In DNA form, the CDR3 reads TGCAGCGCTCCTAGCGGGGGGGCCGATGAGCAGTTCTTC. This translates into CSAPSGGADEQFF.

This clonotype showed up just a few times. This chain links TRBV2 with TRBJ2-1; D call uncertain. The CDR3 is made up of 14 amino acids. Germline values: CDR1 SNHLY, CDR2 FYNNEI. The germline V and J ends were trimmed by 3 bases and 0 bases, with 6 bases remaining between them. The CDR3: CASSEFRSYNEQFF. Here the CDR3 DNA reads TGTGCCAGCAGTGAGTTTCGCTCCTACAATGAGCAGTTCTTC.

This clonotype was observed a few times. The J gene is TRBJ2-7, the V gene TRBV6-1; 8 bases align to TRBD1. Germline CDR1 and CDR2: MNHNS and SASEGT. The CDR3 contains 16 residues. The trim removed 6 bases at V and 6 bases at J, leaving 16 bases unmatched. The CDR3 coding sequence is TGTGCCAGCAGGAGAACCCGGACAGGGAGTGGTAGCGAGCAGTACTTC. It encodes CASRRTRTGSGSEQYF.

Remarks on this clonotype: The conserved final phenylalanine or tryptophan is absent from the CDR3, which likely points to a read error. Because the CDR3's place on the DNA is in doubt, the DNA is left out and the CDR3 is given as listed by TCRdb. This chain uses TRBV6-2 or TRBV6-3 with TRBJ2-1; TRBD1 is the table's D call and was not checked against the DNA. The CDR3 totals 12 residues, both ends included. Germline CDR1 is MNHEY and CDR2 is SVGEGT. CDR3 in amino acids: CASSYLDRGFIV.

The table lists this clonotype with a few counts. J is TRBJ2-1 and V is TRBV6-1, with D maybe TRBD2 (6 bases). The CDR3 is 14 amino acids. CDR1 is MNHNS, CDR2 SASEGT, per germline. The V end was cut by 5 bases, the J end by 6 bases, with 14 bases between. In DNA, the CDR3 is TGTGCCAGCAGTCCCAGGAGGGGTGGCAATGAGCAGTTCTTC. This gives the protein CASSPRRGGNEQFF.

At least ten counts were recorded for this clonotype. The rearrangement joins TRBV12-3 or TRBV12-4 to TRBJ2-3, with TRBD2 matching over 12 bases. The CDR3 extends over 17 amino acids. V gave up 6 bases and J gave up 2 bases; unmatched junction bases: 9. The DNA of the CDR3 is TGTGCCAGCAGCCGTGGACTAGCGGGGTGGGACACAGATACGCAGTATTTT. Protein product: CASSRGLAGWDTDTQYF.